This passage covers 14 T cell receptor beta chains from one sample sequenced in a study of identical twins. TCRdb re-called the 5' RACE reads through MiXCR, storing one row per CDR3 protein. The profile covers more than 250,000 distinct CDR3 sequences, with more than 6.5% appearing a single time and over 2% taken by the ten largest. These data also formed part of another study, on yellow fever vaccine responses in identical twins.

The sample was memory (CD45RO+) T cells sorted from blood. Receptors originate from a woman between 18 and 29 years old in good health.

This clonotype has at least ten counts. The chain couples TRBV20-1 to TRBJ2-1; D is unclear. The length of the CDR3 is 11 residues. Looked up from germline, CDR1 is DFQATT and CDR2 is SNEGSKA (reference sequence). V lost 5 bases to trimming and J lost 4 bases, with 6 bases between them. CDR3 sequence reads: CSAPQYNEQFF. The CDR3 nucleotides read TGCAGTGCTCCCCAATACAATGAGCAGTTCTTC.

The chain combines TRBV20-1 with TRBJ1-5; no reliable D call. Germline assignment: CDR1 DFQATT and CDR2 SNEGSKA (reference sequence). CDR3 size: 13 residues. V dropped 4 bases and J dropped 4 bases, with 11 bases sitting between them. The CDR3 reads CSAKWQPNQPQHF. As DNA, the CDR3 is TGCAGTGCTAAGTGGCAGCCTAATCAGCCCCAGCATTTT.

The chain combines TRBV7-3 with TRBJ1-1; D is ambiguous. This CDR3 has 14 amino acids. Per germline, CDR1 SGHTA and CDR2 FQGTGA. Trimming pared 0 bases from V and 7 bases from J, leaving 12 bases between. The DNA of the CDR3 is TGTGCCAGCAGCTTAACCTTTGGAGCGGGTGAAGCTTTCTTT. Translated, it gives CASSLTFGAGEAFF.

This clonotype was picked up a small number of times. The V and J genes are TRBV5-5 and TRBJ2-5; no clear D gene. V was shortened by 2 bases and J by 1 base, with 9 bases between the two germline ends. CDR1 SGHKS and CDR2 YYEKEE come from the germline V gene (reference sequence). The CDR3 runs 14 residues. The CDR3 loop is CASSFQYTQETQYF. For the CDR3, the DNA is TGTGCCAGCAGCTTTCAATACACCCAAGAGACCCAGTACTTC.

This clonotype has more than one count but fewer than ten. The rearrangement links TRBV12-5 to TRBJ1-5; D is undetermined. Germline CDR1 LGHNT, CDR2 FRNRAP. Trimming left V 2 bases short and J 2 bases short, with 7 bases between. The CDR3 sequence is 14 residues long. CDR3 nucleotides: TGTGCTAGTGGTTTGTCGGGTGGCAATCAGCCCCAGCATTTT. Translated: CASGLSGGNQPQHF.

This clonotype was seen a handful of times. This chain connects TRBV20-1 to TRBJ1-5; D is perhaps TRBD1 (5 bases). CDR1 is DFQATT, CDR2 SNEGSKA, per germline (reference sequence). The CDR3 loop spans 15 amino acids. Trimming shortened V by 5 bases and J by 1 base, and 15 bases separated the two germline ends. CDR3 protein: CSAPQASGSNQPQHF. For the CDR3, the DNA is TGCAGTGCTCCACAGGCGTCAGGAAGCAATCAGCCCCAGCATTTT.

In this sample, this clonotype turned up many times. The chain has TRBV14 and TRBJ1-1; maybe TRBD1 (5 bases). V lost 4 bases to trimming and J lost 2 bases, with 14 bases between them. Germline CDR1 SGHDN, CDR2 FVKESK. This CDR3 has 15 residues. The DNA of the CDR3 is TGTGCCAGCAGCCGAGGGACTAGGGGTAACACTGAAGCTTTCTTT. It yields the protein CASSRGTRGNTEAFF.

This clonotype occurred a few times. The genes are TRBV20-1 and TRBJ2-2; D unresolved. V was clipped by 0 bases and J by 6 bases, with 8 bases between them. This CDR3 contains 13 residues. CDR1 is DFQATT and CDR2 is SNEGSKA in the germline V gene (reference sequence). CDR3 in DNA: TGCAGTGCTAGAGATCGACCGGCCGGGGAGCTGTTTTTT. This codes for CSARDRPAGELFF.

This clonotype has ten or more counts. The chain recombines TRBV12-3 or TRBV12-4 with TRBJ1-2, with a possible D match to TRBD1 (6 bases). CDR3 length: 12 residues. The germline V and J ends were trimmed by 5 bases and 7 bases, with 11 bases remaining between them. DNA for the CDR3: TGTGCCAGCAGTCCAGGGGCCGCTGGCTACACCTTC. Its protein is CASSPGAAGYTF.

The chain couples TRBV5-6 to TRBJ1-5; 7 bases agree with TRBD1. This CDR3 comprises 18 residues. With 0 bases clipped from V and 1 base from J, the junction kept 10 bases outside the gene matches. The V gene's germline CDR1 is SGHDT and CDR2 YYEEEE. This CDR3 is CASSLGKTGVGSNQPQHF. The DNA of the CDR3 is TGTGCCAGCAGCTTGGGTAAAACAGGGGTCGGGAGCAATCAGCCCCAGCATTTT.

This clonotype showed up many times. This chain connects TRBV12-3 or TRBV12-4 to TRBJ2-1; D is possibly TRBD2 (8 bases). This CDR3 has 17 amino acids. Trimming took 5 bases from V and 5 from J, leaving 22 bases between them. The CDR3 DNA is TGTGCCAGCAGTCTTTACAGGGGACTAGGCCCTAACAATGAGCAGTTCTTC. It specifies CASSLYRGLGPNNEQFF.

This clonotype was observed at least ten times. The rearrangement uses TRBV12-3 or TRBV12-4 and TRBJ2-1; TRBD1 or TRBD2 may be the D gene (5 bases each). V lost 2 bases and J 8 bases, leaving 31 bases between the germline ends. The CDR3 extends over 20 amino acids. The CDR3 reads CASSLSSVRRSGGLLDEQFF. The CDR3 DNA is TGTGCCAGCAGTTTAAGCAGTGTGCGGCGGAGTGGGGGTTTATTGGATGAGCAGTTCTTC.

The V gene is TRBV5-5, the J gene TRBJ2-3; the D gene is possibly TRBD1 (5 bases). The CDR3 has 15 amino acids. Germline CDR1 is SGHKS and CDR2 is YYEKEE (reference sequence). Trimming left V 4 bases short and J 0 bases short, with 12 bases between. CDR3 region: CASSPLGASTDTQYF. CDR3 sequence (DNA): TGTGCCAGCAGCCCCCTAGGGGCTAGCACAGATACGCAGTATTTT.

This sequence joins TRBV6-1 and TRBJ1-5; weak D call: TRBD1 (5 bases). The CDR3 runs 15 residues. CDR1 and CDR2 from the germline V gene are MNHNS and SASEGT. Trimming stripped 2 bases from V and 6 bases from J, with 14 bases between. The CDR3 loop reads CASSEHTGGVQPQHF. In DNA, the CDR3 is TGTGCCAGCAGTGAACATACAGGTGGGGTTCAGCCCCAGCATTTT.